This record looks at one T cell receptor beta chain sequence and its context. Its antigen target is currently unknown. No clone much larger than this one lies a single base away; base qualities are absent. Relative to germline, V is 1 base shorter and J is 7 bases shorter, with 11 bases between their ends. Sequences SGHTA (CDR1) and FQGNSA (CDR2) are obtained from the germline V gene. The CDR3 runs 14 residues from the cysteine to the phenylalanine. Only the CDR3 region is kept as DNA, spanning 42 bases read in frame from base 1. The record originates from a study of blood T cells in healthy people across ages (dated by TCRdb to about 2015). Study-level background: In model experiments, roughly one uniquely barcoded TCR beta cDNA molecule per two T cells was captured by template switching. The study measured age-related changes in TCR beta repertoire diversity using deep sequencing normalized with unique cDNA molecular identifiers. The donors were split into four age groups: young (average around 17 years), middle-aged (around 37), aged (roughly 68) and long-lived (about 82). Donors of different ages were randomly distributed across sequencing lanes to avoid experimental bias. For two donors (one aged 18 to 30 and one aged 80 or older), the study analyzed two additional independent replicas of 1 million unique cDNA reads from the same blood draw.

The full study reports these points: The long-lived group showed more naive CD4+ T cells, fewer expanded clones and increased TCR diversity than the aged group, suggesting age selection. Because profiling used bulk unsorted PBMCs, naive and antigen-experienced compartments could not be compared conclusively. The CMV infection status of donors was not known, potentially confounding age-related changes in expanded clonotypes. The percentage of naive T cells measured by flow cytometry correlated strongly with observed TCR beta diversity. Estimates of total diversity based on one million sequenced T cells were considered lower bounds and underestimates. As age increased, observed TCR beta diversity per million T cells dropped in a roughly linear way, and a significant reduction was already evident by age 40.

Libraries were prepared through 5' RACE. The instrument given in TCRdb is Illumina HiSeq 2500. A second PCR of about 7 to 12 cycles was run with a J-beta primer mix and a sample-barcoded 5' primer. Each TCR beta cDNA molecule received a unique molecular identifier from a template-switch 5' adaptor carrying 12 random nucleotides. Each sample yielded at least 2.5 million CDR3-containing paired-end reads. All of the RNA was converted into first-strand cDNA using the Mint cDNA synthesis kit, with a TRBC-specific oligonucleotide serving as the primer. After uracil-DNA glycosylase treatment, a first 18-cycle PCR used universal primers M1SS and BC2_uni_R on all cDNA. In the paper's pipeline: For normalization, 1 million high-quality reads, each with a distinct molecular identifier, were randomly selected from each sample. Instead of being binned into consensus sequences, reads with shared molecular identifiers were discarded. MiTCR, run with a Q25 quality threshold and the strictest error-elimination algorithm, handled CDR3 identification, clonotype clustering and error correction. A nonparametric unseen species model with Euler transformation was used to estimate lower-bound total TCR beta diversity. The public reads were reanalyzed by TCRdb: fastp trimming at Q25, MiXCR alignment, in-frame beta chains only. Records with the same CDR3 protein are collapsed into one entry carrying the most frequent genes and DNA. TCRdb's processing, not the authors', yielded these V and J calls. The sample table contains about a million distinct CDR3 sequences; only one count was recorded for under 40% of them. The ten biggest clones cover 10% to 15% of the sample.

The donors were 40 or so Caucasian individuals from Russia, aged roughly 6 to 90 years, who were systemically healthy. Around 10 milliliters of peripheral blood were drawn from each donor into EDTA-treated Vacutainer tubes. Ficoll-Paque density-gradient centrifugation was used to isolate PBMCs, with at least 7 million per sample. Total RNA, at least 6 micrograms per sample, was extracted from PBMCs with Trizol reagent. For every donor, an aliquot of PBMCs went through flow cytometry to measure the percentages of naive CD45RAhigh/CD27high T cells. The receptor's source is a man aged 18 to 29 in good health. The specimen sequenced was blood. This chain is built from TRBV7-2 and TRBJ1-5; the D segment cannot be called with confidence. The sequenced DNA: TGTGCCAGCAGCTTAGAGGTCGAGGGCCAGCCCCAGCATTTT. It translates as CASSLEVEGQPQHF.